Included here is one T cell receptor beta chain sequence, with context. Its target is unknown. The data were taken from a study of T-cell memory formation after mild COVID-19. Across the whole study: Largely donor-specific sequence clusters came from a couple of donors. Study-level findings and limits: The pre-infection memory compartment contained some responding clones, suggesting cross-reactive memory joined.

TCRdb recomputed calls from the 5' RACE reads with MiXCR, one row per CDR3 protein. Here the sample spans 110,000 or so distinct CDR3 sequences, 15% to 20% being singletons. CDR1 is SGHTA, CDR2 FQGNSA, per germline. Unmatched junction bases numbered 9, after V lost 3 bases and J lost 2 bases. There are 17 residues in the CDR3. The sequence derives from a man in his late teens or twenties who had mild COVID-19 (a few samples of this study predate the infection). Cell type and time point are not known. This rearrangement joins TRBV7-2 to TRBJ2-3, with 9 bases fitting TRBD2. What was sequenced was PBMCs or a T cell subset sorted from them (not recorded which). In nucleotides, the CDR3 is TGTGCCAGCAGCTTTTTTCCCCTAGCGGGGTCCACAGATACGCAGTATTTT. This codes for CASSFFPLAGSTDTQYF.